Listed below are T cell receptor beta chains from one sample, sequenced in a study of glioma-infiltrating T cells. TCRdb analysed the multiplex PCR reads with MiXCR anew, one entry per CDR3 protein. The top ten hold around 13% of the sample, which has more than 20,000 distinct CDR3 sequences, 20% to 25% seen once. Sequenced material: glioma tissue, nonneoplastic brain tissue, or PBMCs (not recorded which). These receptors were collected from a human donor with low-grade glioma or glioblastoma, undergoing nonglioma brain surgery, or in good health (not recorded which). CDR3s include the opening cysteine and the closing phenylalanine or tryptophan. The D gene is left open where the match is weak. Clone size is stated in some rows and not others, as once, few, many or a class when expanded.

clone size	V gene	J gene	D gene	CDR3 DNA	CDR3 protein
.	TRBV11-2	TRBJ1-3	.	TGTGCCAGCAGCTTGGCGAACACCATATATTTT	CASSLANTIYF
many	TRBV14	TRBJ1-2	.	TGTGCCAGCAGCCAATCTACAGGGTTCTATGGCTACACCTTC	CASSQSTGFYGYTF
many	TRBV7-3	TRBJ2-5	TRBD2	TGTGCCAGCAGCCAACGCGGGGGGCAAGAGACCCAGTACTTC	CASSQRGGQETQYF
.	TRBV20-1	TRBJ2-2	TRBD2	TGCAGTGCCCAAAGCGGGGGGGCCTTCGGGGGGCTGTCTTTT	CSAQSGGAFGGLSF
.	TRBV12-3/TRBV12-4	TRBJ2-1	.	TGTGCCAGCAGTTCGGCGTTGTACAGATACAATGAGCAGTTCTTC	CASSSALYRYNEQFF
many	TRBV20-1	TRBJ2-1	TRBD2	TGCAGTGCTAGACATAGCGGGGGGGCCGATGAGCAGTTCTTC	CSARHSGGADEQFF
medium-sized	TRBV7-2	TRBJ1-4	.	TGTGCCAGCAGCTTACAGGGACGGTCTAATGAAAAACTGTTTTTT	CASSLQGRSNEKLFF
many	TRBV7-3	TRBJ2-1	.	TGTGCCAGCAGCTACGATCCCGTTGGGGGTGAGCAGTTCTTC	CASSYDPVGGEQFF
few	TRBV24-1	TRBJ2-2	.	TGTGCCACCAGTGATCCCGGACGTCTTTCCGGGGAGCTGTTTTTT	CATSDPGRLSGELFF
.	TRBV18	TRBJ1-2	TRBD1	TGTGCCAGCTCACCGGTCCCGGGACAGGGCTATGGCTACACCTTC	CASSPVPGQGYGYTF
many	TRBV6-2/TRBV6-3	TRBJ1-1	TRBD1	TGTGCCAGCAGTTACTCGACAGGGGGCAATTTTCAAGCTTTCTTT	CASSYSTGGNFQAFF
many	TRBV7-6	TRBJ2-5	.	TGTGCCAGCAGCCCCGGAGAGACCCAGTACTTC	CASSPGETQYF
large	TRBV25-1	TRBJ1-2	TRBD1	TGTGCCAGCAGGGACAGGAATCTTTATGGCTACACCTTC	CASRDRNLYGYTF
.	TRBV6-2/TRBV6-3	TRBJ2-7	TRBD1	TGTGCCAGCAATACAGGGGTTCCAGGCTACGAGCAGTACTTC	CASNTGVPGYEQYF
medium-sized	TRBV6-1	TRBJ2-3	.	TGTGCCAGCAGTCGGGTCTCGCAGTATTTT	CASSRVSQYF
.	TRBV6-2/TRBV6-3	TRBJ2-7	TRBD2	TGTGCCAGCAGTTCCCCCGCGGGGGGGGCCTACGAGCAGTACTTC	CASSSPAGGAYEQYF
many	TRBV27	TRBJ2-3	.	TGTGCCAGCAGTTTAATCGGGGTACTAGCAACAGATACGCAGTATTTT	CASSLIGVLATDTQYF
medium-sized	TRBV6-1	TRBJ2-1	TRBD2	TGTGCCAGCAGTTCCTATGGGACTAGCGGGGGGCCTCCTTACAATGAGCAGTTCTTC	CASSSYGTSGGPPYNEQFF
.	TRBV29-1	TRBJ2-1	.	TGCAGCGTTGAAGTAGGGGCGAACAATGAGCAGTTCTTC	CSVEVGANNEQFF
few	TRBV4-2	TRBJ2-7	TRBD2	TGTGCCAGCAGTCCCAAGGGACTAGCGGGGGACTTCTACGAGCAGTACTTC	CASSPKGLAGDFYEQYF
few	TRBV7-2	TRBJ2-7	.	TGTGCCAGCAGCTTAGGCAGAGCCTACGAGCAGTACTTC	CASSLGRAYEQYF
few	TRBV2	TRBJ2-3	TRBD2	TGTGCCATTTTCCCGGGACTAGCGGGGGGGCGAGATACGCAGTATTTT	CAIFPGLAGGRDTQYF
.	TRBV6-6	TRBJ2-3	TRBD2	TGTGCCAGCAGTTACGGACTAGCGGATAGCACAGATACGCAGTATTTT	CASSYGLADSTDTQYF
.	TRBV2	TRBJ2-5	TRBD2	TGTGCCAGCAGCTTAGGCACGACTAGCGGGGGGCAAGAGACCCAGTACTTC	CASSLGTTSGGQETQYF
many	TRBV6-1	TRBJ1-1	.	TGTGCCAGCATCCCACACAGGGCGGCGGACACTGAAGCTTTCTTT	CASIPHRAADTEAFF
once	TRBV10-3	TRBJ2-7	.	TGTGCCATCAGTGATGAGAAGGGGAGGCACGAGCAGTACTTC	CAISDEKGRHEQYF